These 19 T cell receptor beta chains were sequenced from one sample in a study of cytomegalovirus exposure and HLA in healthy donors. PCR amplification relied on 60 Vbeta primers (plus 13 Jbeta primers). Measured with immunoSEQ multiplex PCR; TCRdb has only the in-frame clones, and not every one. The sample yields approximately 150,000 clones, around 77% seen once. The specimen sequenced was PBMCs. The receptors originated from a woman aged 25 to 39 in good health and CMV-seronegative.

The chain has TRBV5-1 and TRBJ1-1; 8 bases fit TRBD1. The V gene's germline CDR1 is SGHRS and CDR2 YFSETQ. CDR3 length: 15 residues. Trimming removed 5 bases from V and 0 bases from J; junction bases left unmatched: 6. This chain's CDR3 is CASRAGGGMNTEAFF. DNA for the CDR3: TGCGCCAGCAGGGCAGGGGGCGGAATGAACACTGAAGCTTTCTTT.

This rearrangement joins TRBV18 to TRBJ1-1, with D perhaps TRBD1 (5 bases). This CDR3 is 12 amino acids long. With 6 bases removed from V and 7 bases from J, the gap between germline ends came to 12 bases. Looked up from germline, CDR1 is KGHSH and CDR2 is LQKENI. In DNA form, the CDR3 reads TGTGCCAGCTCTCCGGGGGGGATTGAAGCTTTCTTT. It yields the protein CASSPGGIEAFF. Variable domain in full (rest from reference TRBV18 and TRBJ1-1): NAGVMQNPRHLVRRRGQEARLRCSPMKGHSHVYWYRQLPEEGLKFMVYLQKENIIDESGMPKERFSAEFPKEGPSILRIQQVVRGDSAAYFCASSPGGIEAFFGQGTRLTVV.

V gene TRBV11-2 combines with J gene TRBJ2-7; 12 bases are shared with TRBD2. V trimming: 2 bases; J trimming: 2 bases; junction bases outside the gene matches: 4. The CDR3 runs to 16 residues. From germline, CDR1 is SGHAT and CDR2 FQNNGV. The CDR3 DNA is TGTGCCAGCAGCTTACTAGCGGGGGGGCCAACCTACGAGCAGTACTTC. Translation gives CASSLLAGGPTYEQYF.

The V and J genes are TRBV5-1 and TRBJ1-1, with a possible D match to TRBD1 (5 bases). With 1 base removed from V and 0 bases from J, the gap between germline ends came to 13 bases. This CDR3 is built from 16 residues. Germline V gene data show CDR1 as SGHRS and CDR2 as YFSETQ. CDR3 sequence: CASSLWGRQMNTEAFF. The DNA of the CDR3 is TGCGCCAGCAGCTTGTGGGGTAGACAGATGAACACTGAAGCTTTCTTT.

This sequence joins TRBV29-1 and TRBJ2-7, with D possibly being TRBD1 (5 bases). Germline lookup yields CDR1 SQVTM and CDR2 ANQGSEA. V gave up 1 base and J gave up 3 bases, with 16 bases separating them. The CDR3 sequence is 15 residues long. The CDR3 DNA is TGCAGCGTTGAAGTGGTTTCAGGGCTGAACTACGAGCAGTACTTC. Its protein is CSVEVVSGLNYEQYF.

The rearrangement joins TRBV18 to TRBJ2-5; 10 bases are shared with TRBD2. The trim removed 3 bases at V and 2 bases at J, leaving 0 bases unmatched. From germline, CDR1 is KGHSH and CDR2 LQKENI. The CDR3 sequence is 14 residues long. This CDR3 reads CASSPGLAQETQYF. The CDR3 nucleotides are TGTGCCAGCTCACCGGGACTAGCGCAAGAGACCCAGTACTTC.

The rearrangement links TRBV30 to TRBJ1-5; D unresolved. Germline-derived CDR1 and CDR2 are GTSNPN and SVGIG (reference sequence). Trimming shortened V by 2 bases and J by 4 bases, and 9 bases separated the two germline ends. The CDR3 loop spans 13 amino acids. CDR3 protein: CAWSPIRNQPQHF. In DNA, the CDR3 is TGTGCCTGGAGTCCCATACGGAATCAGCCCCAGCATTTT.

The chain recombines TRBV11-2 with TRBJ1-5, with 9 bases that match TRBD1. CDR1 is SGHAT and CDR2 is FQNNGV in the germline V gene. The CDR3 spans 14 residues. Trimming took 0 bases from V and 7 from J; bases not matched to a gene: 1. In DNA, the CDR3 is TGTGCCAGCAGCTTAGAAGGGACAGGGCAGCCCCAGCATTTT. This gives the protein CASSLEGTGQPQHF.

The sample holds one count of this clone. This chain uses TRBV4-2 with TRBJ1-3; unclear D gene. The CDR3 has 18 residues. Trimming shortened V by 0 bases and J by 0 bases, and 15 bases separated the two germline ends. Germline CDR1 LGHNA, CDR2 YNFKEQ. This CDR3 is CASSQDYNFYRSGNTIYF. The CDR3, as DNA: TGTGCCAGCAGCCAAGATTATAACTTCTACCGCTCTGGAAACACCATATATTTT.

The J gene is TRBJ2-2, the V gene TRBV11-3, with TRBD2 identical over 8 bases. The CDR3 has 15 amino acids. Trimming removed 5 bases from V and 0 bases from J; junction bases left unmatched: 2. Germline V lookup: CDR1 SGHNT, CDR2 YENEEA. The CDR3 region has the DNA TGTGCCAGCAGCCCGGGGGGGTCGAACACCGGGGAGCTGTTTTTT. Its translation is CASSPGGSNTGELFF.

This clone was seen only a few times. The chain carries TRBV2 and TRBJ1-2; 7 positions agree with TRBD1. V was clipped by 5 bases and J by 8 bases; unmatched bases: 11. Germline V gives CDR1 SNHLY, CDR2 FYNNEI. The CDR3 is 14 amino acids. The DNA of the CDR3 is TGTGCCAGCAGTACACAACAGGGGTCGAACGGCTACACCTTC. Its translation is CASSTQQGSNGYTF.

This clone has just a few counts. This sequence joins TRBV7-2 and TRBJ2-7; D perhaps matches TRBD1 (6 bases). Per germline, CDR1 SGHTA and CDR2 FQGNSA. This CDR3 is 15 amino acids long. V was shortened by 0 bases and J by 4 bases, with 13 bases between the two germline ends. The CDR3 region has the DNA TGTGCCAGCAGCTTAGCGGCCCTGCAGGGGTACGAGCAGTACTTC. It codes for CASSLAALQGYEQYF.

The chain uses TRBV7-9 and TRBJ2-7; 7 bases are shared with TRBD1. Germline trimming cut 5 bases from V and 1 base from J; bases unmatched to any gene: 5. CDR3 length equals 14 residues. The germline gives CDR1 SEHNR, CDR2 FQNEAQ (reference sequence). Written as DNA, the CDR3 is TGTGCCAGCAGCCCGGGACAGTTTTCCTACGAGCAGTACTTC. As protein: CASSPGQFSYEQYF.

The rearrangement links TRBV28 to TRBJ2-3; a weak D match, TRBD2 (6 bases). The V gene's germline CDR1 is MDHEN and CDR2 SYDVKM. The CDR3 contains 13 residues. The V end lost 7 bases, the J end lost 2 bases, and 10 bases lay between the germline ends. CDR3 DNA: TGTGCCAGCATGGGAGGCCTCACAGATACGCAGTATTTT. It yields the protein CASMGGLTDTQYF. Together with reference TRBV28 and TRBJ2-3, the CDR3 gives the full variable domain: DVKVTQSSRYLVKRTGEKVFLECVQDMDHENMFWYRQDPGLGLRLIYFSYDVKMKEKGDIPEGYSVSREKKERFSLILESASTNQTSMYLCASMGGLTDTQYFGPGTRLTVL.

The genes are TRBV7-9 and TRBJ2-1, with 9 bases matching TRBD2. CDR3 size: 17 residues. The junction had 12 bases not matched to a gene; V was cut back by 6 bases and J by 3 bases. The germline gives CDR1 SEHNR, CDR2 FQNEAQ (reference sequence). The CDR3 sequence: CASRTPGGAGGYNEQFF. The CDR3 region has the DNA TGTGCCAGCAGGACCCCGGGGGGAGCGGGGGGCTACAATGAGCAGTTCTTC.

This clone was detected a few times. The gene calls are TRBV2 and TRBJ1-2; weak D call: TRBD1 (6 bases). Germline-derived CDR1 and CDR2 are SNHLY and FYNNEI. The CDR3 is made up of 16 amino acids. The germline V and J ends were trimmed by 8 bases and 2 bases, with 21 bases remaining between them. CDR3 coding DNA: TGTGCCAGCCCTTGGTCCGCCAGGGGTACCAACTATGGCTACACCTTC. Translating gives CASPWSARGTNYGYTF.

The chain is built from TRBV19 and TRBJ1-5; 7 nucleotides line up with TRBD1. The CDR3 runs to 15 residues. Germline lookup yields CDR1 LNHDA and CDR2 SQIVND (reference sequence). The J segment lost 7 bases and the V segment lost 3 bases, leaving 9 bases of the junction unmatched. The CDR3 nucleotides are TGTGCCAGTAGTATCCCTAATACAGGGGACCAGCCCCAGCATTTT. It specifies CASSIPNTGDQPQHF. Full variable domain (rest looked up from reference TRBV19 and TRBJ1-5): DGGITQSPKYLFRKEGQNVTLSCEQNLNHDAMYWYRQDPGQGLRLIYYSQIVNDFQKGDIAEGYSVSREKKESFPLTVTSAQKNPTAFYLCASSIPNTGDQPQHFGDGTRLSIL.

The J gene is TRBJ2-1, the V gene TRBV18; the match to TRBD1 covers 10 bases. The J segment lost 9 bases and the V segment lost 1 base, leaving 12 bases of the junction unmatched. The length of the CDR3 is 17 residues. Germline V lookup: CDR1 KGHSH, CDR2 LQKENI. In DNA form, the CDR3 reads TGTGCCAGCTCACCACTAGCCCGACAGGGGGCCGGGGGTGAGCAGTTCTTC. Amino acid sequence: CASSPLARQGAGGEQFF.

V is TRBV5-1 and J is TRBJ1-1, with 7 bases aligning to TRBD1. Germline V gene lookup returns CDR1 SGHRS and CDR2 YFSETQ. The CDR3 loop spans 14 amino acids. Losses at the gene ends were 4 bases for V and 7 bases for J; bases not matched to a gene: 10. CDR3 residues: CASSETPGGLEAFF. The DNA for the CDR3 is TGCGCCAGCAGCGAAACTCCAGGGGGGCTTGAAGCTTTCTTT.